The 2 T cell receptor beta chains in this list originate from one sample, sequenced in a study of shared clonotypes between healthy human individuals. Profiling relied on immunoSEQ multiplex PCR, and the TCRdb table lists in-frame clones only, not all of them. The data show approximately 2.5 million clones, approximately 93% seen once. Sequenced material: naive CD4+ T cells from PBMCs. Subset specified: CD45RA+ positively selected. Receptor source: a man aged 18 to 30 in good health. Some clones in this sample may be carry-over from other donors' samples.

Remarks on this clone: Other nucleotide sequences from this sample produce the same CDR3. This chain joins TRBV5-1 and TRBJ2-1; D is ambiguous. In germline, CDR1 is SGHRS, CDR2 YFSETQ. V lost 0 bases and J lost 2, with 9 bases in between. The CDR3 extends over 15 amino acids. The CDR3 DNA reads TGCGCCAGCAGCTTGGGGTCGGTAACCTACAATGAGCAGTTCTTC. This gives the protein CASSLGSVTYNEQFF.

This chain connects TRBV25-1 to TRBJ2-1, with TRBD2 matching 11 bases. After removal of 8 bases from V and 6 bases from J, the junction contained 18 bases not matched to a gene. Germline CDR1 and CDR2: MGHDK and SYGVNS. This CDR3 comprises 18 residues. CDR3 DNA sequence: TGTGCCAGCGATGCTCGGACTAGCGGGCCCCTAGTTGGCAATGAGCAGTTCTTC. It encodes CASDARTSGPLVGNEQFF.